These T cell receptor beta chains were read from a single sample in a study of T cell responses to AZD1222 COVID-19 vaccine. The repertoire was sequenced with immunoSEQ multiplex PCR; TCRdb's copy has only in-frame clones and lacks some. Of some 150,000 clones in the sample, just over 90% were seen once. This specimen was peripheral blood, taken on day 0 of MenACWY control vaccination. Receptors were obtained from an adult in good health. The CDR3 runs from the conserved cysteine through the conserved F or W. The D gene is left open where the match is weak. Expanded clones are given a class, and other clones once, few, many or no size at all.

V	size	D	J	DNA	CDR3
TRBV11-1	NA	TRBD1	TRBJ1-1	TGTGCCAGCAGCCTTCGACAGGGTAGGATCACTGAAGCTTTCTTT	CASSLRQGRITEAFF
TRBV18	NA	TRBD1	TRBJ1-2	TGTGCCAGCTCACCTAGGGACAGGGGGTTCGATGGCTACACCTTC	CASSPRDRGFDGYTF
TRBV12-3/TRBV12-4	NA	NA	TRBJ1-1	TGTGCCAGCAGTTTACAAGGCCGCCAGATTACTTTCTTT	CASSLQGRQITFF
TRBV27	NA	TRBD2	TRBJ2-1	TGTGCCAGCAGTTTGCCAAAGAGGGGGACTAGCGGGAGAGGATCCTACAATGAGCAGTTCTTC	CASSLPKRGTSGRGSYNEQFF
TRBV10-1	NA	TRBD1	TRBJ2-1	TGCGCCAGCAGTGTTGACAGGGGGCTAACGAGCAATGAGCAGTTCTTC	CASSVDRGLTSNEQFF
TRBV9	NA	NA	TRBJ2-2	TGTGCCAGCAGCGAACAACAGGGTTACGGGGAGCTGTTTTTT	CASSEQQGYGELFF
TRBV19	NA	NA	TRBJ1-1	TGTGCCAGTATTGGGGGGGCGCGAACTGAAGCTTTCTTT	CASIGGARTEAFF
TRBV27	NA	NA	TRBJ1-6	TGTGCCAGCAGCCCGACCTGGGCGGGCTCCTATAATTCACCCCTCCACTTT	CASSPTWAGSYNSPLHF
TRBV28	NA	NA	TRBJ1-1	TGTGCCAGCAGTTACACTGAAGCTTTCTTT	CASSYTEAFF
TRBV6-6	NA	NA	TRBJ1-1	TGTGCCAGCAGTTACCCTCAGGCGGGGCTTGAAGCTTTCTTT	CASSYPQAGLEAFF
TRBV29-1	NA	NA	TRBJ2-3	TGCAGCGTTGCGGGGCGCACAGATACGCAGTATTTT	CSVAGRTDTQYF
TRBV6-5	once	NA	TRBJ1-2	TGTGCCACCAGGGGCGTAAACTATGGCTACACCTTC	CATRGVNYGYTF
TRBV2	NA	NA	TRBJ2-1	TGTGCCAGCAGCGCCGGACTTGGGGGTCGATTCTTC	CASSAGLGGRFF
TRBV28	NA	NA	TRBJ2-1	TGTGCCAGCATTCCTTCGGGGGGCCTCCACAATGAGCAGTTCTTC	CASIPSGGLHNEQFF
TRBV7-2	NA	TRBD1	TRBJ2-7	TGTGCCAGCAGCACCACCGGGACAGGGGGCCGCTCCTACGAGCAGTACTTC	CASSTTGTGGRSYEQYF
TRBV27	once	TRBD1	TRBJ1-2	TGTGCCAGCAGTCGGGGACAGGGGGAGGGCTACACCTTC	CASSRGQGEGYTF
TRBV9	NA	TRBD1	TRBJ2-3	TGTGCCAGCAGCTCAAGGACAGGGGGCACAGATACGCAGTATTTT	CASSSRTGGTDTQYF
TRBV5-5	NA	NA	TRBJ1-5	TGTGCCAGCAGCAGGACACCGTATAGCAATCAGCCCCAGCATTTT	CASSRTPYSNQPQHF
TRBV3-1/TRBV3-2	NA	NA	TRBJ1-2	TGTGCCAGCAGCCAAGAGGAGATTGGCTACACCTTC	CASSQEEIGYTF
TRBV29-1	NA	NA	TRBJ1-4	TGCAGCGTTGGGGGGGCGGGTGAAAAACTGTTTTTT	CSVGGAGEKLFF
TRBV28	NA	TRBD1	TRBJ2-1	TGTGCCAGCGTACAGGGGGGCTACAATGAGCAGTTCTTC	CASVQGGYNEQFF
TRBV30	NA	TRBD2	TRBJ2-2	TGTGCCTGGAGGAGGGTAGCGGGAGTGGTTACCGGGGAGCTGTTTTTT	CAWRRVAGVVTGELFF
TRBV19	NA	TRBD2	TRBJ2-1	TGTGCCAGTAGGCCAGCCGGGACTATATACAGTGAGCAGTTCTTC	CASRPAGTIYSEQFF
TRBV14	NA	NA	TRBJ2-1	TGTGCCAGCAGCCACCCGGGGAGGGAGGGACAGAGTACGGATCTAGGGAATGAGCAGTTCTTC	CASSHPGREGQSTDLGNEQFF
TRBV14	NA	TRBD1	TRBJ2-6	TGTGCCAGCAGCCGAGACAGGGTCTCCGGGGCCAACGTCCTGACTTTC	CASSRDRVSGANVLTF
TRBV28	NA	NA	TRBJ1-5	TGTGCCAGCAGGAATCCGGGAACTAGCAATCAGCCCCAGCATTTT	CASRNPGTSNQPQHF
TRBV7-8	NA	TRBD1	TRBJ2-7	TGTGCCAGCAGCGAAGCCCGAGTAGGGGGCGAGAACCCCTACGAGCAGTACTTC	CASSEARVGGENPYEQYF
TRBV2	NA	TRBD1	TRBJ2-7	TGTGCCAGCAGGGGACAGGTATACGAGCAGTACTTC	CASRGQVYEQYF
TRBV7-9	NA	NA	TRBJ1-1	TGTGCCAGCAGCTTACGTGCGAACACTGAAGCTTTCTTT	CASSLRANTEAFF
TRBV5-1	NA	NA	TRBJ1-6	TGCGCCAGCAGCATACAGGCCGCCACCAATAATTCACCCCTCCACTTT	CASSIQAATNNSPLHF
TRBV5-1	NA	TRBD2	TRBJ2-1	TGCGCCAGCAGCTTGACTAGCGGGAGTTACAATGAGCAGTTCTTC	CASSLTSGSYNEQFF
TRBV29-1	NA	NA	TRBJ2-5	TGCAGCGTTGCGATTCAGGGGCGGGAGACCCAGTACTTC	CSVAIQGRETQYF
TRBV18	once	NA	TRBJ2-5	TGTGCCAGCTCACTGACATCGTACCAAGAGACCCAGTACTTC	CASSLTSYQETQYF
TRBV12-3/TRBV12-4	NA	NA	TRBJ2-3	TGTGCCAGCAGCCGGGACTTAACAGATACGCAGTATTTT	CASSRDLTDTQYF
TRBV15	NA	TRBD2	TRBJ2-1	TGTGCCACCAGCAGGAAAAGGCGGACTAGCGGGGGATTCGATGAGCAGTTCTTC	CATSRKRRTSGGFDEQFF
TRBV27	NA	NA	TRBJ2-7	TGTGCCAGCAAATATGACAGGATAACCTACGAGCAGTACTTC	CASKYDRITYEQYF
TRBV5-1	NA	TRBD2	TRBJ2-2	TGCGCCAGCAGTAATAGCGGGCCCTTCACCGGGGAGCTGTTTTTT	CASSNSGPFTGELFF
TRBV6-4	NA	TRBD2	TRBJ2-1	TGTGCCAGCAGTGTAACCCCTCTAGCGGGAGGTCGACAGTTCTTC	CASSVTPLAGGRQFF
TRBV12-3/TRBV12-4	few	NA	TRBJ1-1	TGTGCCAGCAGCCTCTCAAGAAATGCGGCTTTCTTT	CASSLSRNAAFF
TRBV5-1	NA	TRBD2	TRBJ2-2	TGCGCCAGCAGCCTCAAAGGGACTAGCGGGAGCGGGGAGCTGTTTTTT	CASSLKGTSGSGELFF
TRBV18	NA	TRBD2	TRBJ2-7	TGTGCCAGCTCACCAAAATTACCGGGACTAGCGGGAGGGTTCCTCGGGGAGCAGTACTTC	CASSPKLPGLAGGFLGEQYF
TRBV6-5	NA	NA	TRBJ1-3	TGTGCCAGCAGTTACAGGGGGTACCTCCCTGGAAACACCATATATTTT	CASSYRGYLPGNTIYF
TRBV10-3	NA	NA	TRBJ1-5	TGTGCCACCGGTCAAGGGGGGCCCCAGCATTTT	CATGQGGPQHF
TRBV19	NA	TRBD1	TRBJ1-5	TGTGCCAGTAGTACCCGGACAGGGGAAGGCAGCAATCAGCCCCAGCATTTT	CASSTRTGEGSNQPQHF
TRBV5-1	NA	NA	TRBJ2-3	TGCGCCAGCAAGGTGGAAACCAGCACAGATACGCAGTATTTT	CASKVETSTDTQYF
TRBV18	NA	TRBD1	TRBJ1-5	TGTGCCAGCTCACCACGGACAGGCAACAATCAGCCCCAGCATTTT	CASSPRTGNNQPQHF
TRBV11-2	NA	TRBD1	TRBJ1-2	TGTGCCAGCAGCTTAGGGACAGGGGGCGGCGGTGATGGCTACACCTTC	CASSLGTGGGGDGYTF
TRBV7-7	NA	NA	TRBJ1-2	TGTGCCAGCAGCCCCCTGGCAGGGGCTGGCTATGGCTACACCTTC	CASSPLAGAGYGYTF
TRBV11-3	NA	TRBD1	TRBJ2-3	TGTGCCAGCAGCACATCGTTCGGACAGGGGACAGATACGCAGTATTTT	CASSTSFGQGTDTQYF
TRBV7-9	NA	NA	TRBJ1-2	TGTGCCAGCAGCTTAGCCGGGACATCTGGCTACACCTTC	CASSLAGTSGYTF
TRBV5-1	NA	TRBD1	TRBJ1-4	TGCGCCAGCAGCTCCGTTACAGGGGCGGGTGAAAAACTGTTTTTT	CASSSVTGAGEKLFF
TRBV5-6	NA	NA	TRBJ1-5	TGTGCCAGCAGCGACAGGTCCCATCAGCCCCAGCATTTT	CASSDRSHQPQHF